The sequence of this T cell receptor (beta chain) was determined in a study of cytomegalovirus exposure and HLA in healthy donors. Whole-study findings and limits: A list of approximately 160 TCR beta chains associated with cytomegalovirus was given.

The CDR3 spans 18 residues. Concerning this clone: Its antigen is unidentified.

This PCR relied on a set of 60 Vbeta primers and 13 Jbeta primers. Produced via immunoSEQ multiplex PCR; TCRdb's table is partial and in-frame only. The sample has roughly 130,000 clones; approximately 80% are singletons. This receptor was taken from a male donor in good health and CMV-seropositive. Sequenced: PBMCs. The chain joins TRBV21-1 to TRBJ2-1; the D call of TRBD2 is as the table states it, not checked on the DNA. TRBV21-1 is a pseudogene. CDR3 DNA sequence: TGTGCCAGCAGCAAAGTGGCTAGCGGGATGACCTCCTACAATGAGCAGTTCTTC. Its protein is CASSKVASGMTSYNEQFF.